The 14 T cell receptor beta chains listed next were all sequenced from one sample in a study of cytomegalovirus exposure and HLA in healthy donors. Primers: 60 Vbeta forward and 13 Jbeta reverse. This table comes from immunoSEQ multiplex PCR, and its TCRdb copy is limited to in-frame clones, with some not included. The sample lists 90,000 to 120,000 clones; approximately 79% were seen once. Source material: PBMCs. Receptor source: a woman in her thirties or forties in good health and CMV-seronegative.

The chain recombines TRBV6-6 with TRBJ1-1; no reliable D call. CDR1 is MNHNY, CDR2 SVGAGI, per germline (reference sequence). There are 12 residues in the CDR3. V was trimmed by 5 bases and J by 7 bases, leaving 11 bases between them. DNA for the CDR3: TGTGCCAGCAGTCGAACCGGGGATGAAGCTTTCTTT. Translated: CASSRTGDEAFF.

This clone was recorded a few times. This chain uses TRBV30 with TRBJ2-1; D perhaps matches TRBD2 (5 bases). Trimming removed 4 bases at V and 7 bases at J, with 14 bases between. This CDR3 is built from 13 residues. The germline gives CDR1 GTSNPN, CDR2 SVGIG (reference sequence). In nucleotides, the CDR3 is TGTGCCTGGACCCTGAGAGGGCAGAATGAGCAGTTCTTC. This codes for CAWTLRGQNEQFF.

This sequence joins TRBV5-1 and TRBJ2-5, with a tentative D call TRBD1 (6 bases). This CDR3 comprises 15 residues. The germline V gene has CDR1 SGHRS and CDR2 YFSETQ. Trimming removed 4 bases at V and 1 base at J, with 14 bases between. The CDR3 nucleotides read TGCGCCAGCAGCATCTCCAGGGGCACCCAAGAGACCCAGTACTTC. Residues: CASSISRGTQETQYF.

The rearrangement joins TRBV4-2 to TRBJ2-7; TRBD2 might be the D (7 bases). The CDR3 extends over 16 amino acids. V was clipped by 4 bases and J by 3 bases, with 19 bases between them. In germline, CDR1 is LGHNA, CDR2 YNFKEQ. The CDR3 coding sequence is TGTGCCAGCAGCCCGAGGGGGAGGGAGGGAGGCTACGAGCAGTACTTC. It is translated as CASSPRGREGGYEQYF.

The genes are TRBV5-1 and TRBJ2-5, with 8 positions matching TRBD2. The V gene end was trimmed by 4 bases and the J gene end by 2 bases; junction bases not matched to a gene: 7. CDR3 length equals 15 residues. Germline V gives CDR1 SGHRS, CDR2 YFSETQ. The CDR3 loop is CASSVNPGGQETQYF. In nucleotides, the CDR3 is TGCGCCAGCAGCGTCAACCCGGGGGGGCAAGAGACCCAGTACTTC. Full variable domain (missing parts from reference TRBV5-1 and TRBJ2-5): KAGVTQTPRYLIKTRGQQVTLSCSPISGHRSVSWYQQTPGQGLQFLFEYFSETQRNKGNFPGRFSGRQFSNSRSEMNVSTLELGDSALYLCASSVNPGGQETQYFGPGTRLLVL.

The rearrangement links TRBV6-1 to TRBJ1-2; no reliable D call. This CDR3 is 13 amino acids long. Germline CDR1 is MNHNS and CDR2 is SASEGT. Between the trimmed V and J ends, which lost 0 bases and 5 bases, there was a span of 7 bases. CDR3 in amino acids: CASSEAPGYGYTF. CDR3 sequence (DNA): TGTGCCAGCAGTGAAGCCCCGGGGTATGGCTACACCTTC.

V gene TRBV9 combines with J gene TRBJ1-3; 7 nucleotides line up with TRBD1. The CDR3 has 14 residues. CDR1 and CDR2 from the germline V gene are SGDLS and YYNGEE. With 0 bases clipped from V and 8 bases from J, the junction kept 5 bases outside the gene matches. This chain's CDR3 is CASSVATGADTIYF. The CDR3 DNA follows: TGTGCCAGCAGCGTAGCTACAGGGGCAGACACCATATATTTT.

Remarks on this clone: A junction end diverges from the germline sequence, so it may reflect a read error. The rearrangement joins TRBV5-1 to TRBJ1-2, with 9 bases matching TRBD1. The CDR3 consists of 15 residues. Germline V gene lookup returns CDR1 SGHRS and CDR2 YFSETQ. The CDR3 loop reads CVSSPTGQGRAGYTF. CDR3 sequence (DNA): TGCGTCAGCAGCCCCACTGGACAGGGGAGGGCTGGCTACACCTTC.

V usage is TRBV6-6 and J usage is TRBJ1-6; D might be TRBD1 (6 bases). CDR1 is MNHNY and CDR2 is SVGAGI in the germline V gene (reference sequence). The CDR3 runs to 14 residues. V lost 5 bases to trimming and J lost 10 bases, with 15 bases between them. For the CDR3, the DNA is TGTGCCAGCAGTCCCCGACAGGAAGAATCACCCCTCCACTTT. Translating it yields CASSPRQEESPLHF.

The CDR3 loop is CASSSGSGTGIYNEQFF. CDR3 coding DNA: TGTGCCAGCAGCTCGGGTTCCGGGACAGGTATATACAATGAGCAGTTCTTC. The chain carries TRBV7-9 and TRBJ2-1; 8 bases map to TRBD1. The CDR3 totals 17 residues. Trimming cost V 4 bases and J 4 bases; bases outside gene matches: 12. Germline CDR1 reads SEHNR; CDR2 reads FQNEAQ (reference sequence).

The chain recombines TRBV7-2 with TRBJ2-3, with 8 nucleotides matching TRBD1. Germline CDR1 is SGHTA and CDR2 is FQGNSA. V was pared by 5 bases and J by 7 bases, with 5 bases of the junction left unmatched. The length of the CDR3 is 13 residues. The CDR3 is CASSPGQDHTQYF. CDR3 DNA: TGTGCCAGCAGCCCGGGACAGGATCATACGCAGTATTTT.

The CDR3 loop reads CASSLGSGEGGELFF. The CDR3 DNA follows: TGTGCCAGCAGCTTAGGTTCTGGGGAGGGCGGGGAGCTGTTTTTT. This chain uses TRBV7-2 with TRBJ2-2; TRBD2 aligns across 7 bases. Germline trimming cut 1 base from V and 7 bases from J; bases unmatched to any gene: 6. This CDR3 region has 15 residues. Germline V CDR1 and CDR2: SGHTA, FQGNSA.

The chain joins TRBV19 to TRBJ2-4, with TRBD1 matching over 9 bases. CDR3 length: 18 residues. V lost 1 base and J lost 3; bases outside the gene matches: 10. From germline, CDR1 is LNHDA and CDR2 SQIVND (reference sequence). Written as DNA, the CDR3 is TGTGCCAGTAGTATAGGAATACTTAGGGACAGGGTCAAAAACATTCAGTACTTC. It is translated as CASSIGILRDRVKNIQYF.

The chain links TRBV2 to TRBJ2-5, with 7 bases fitting TRBD1. Germline CDR1 SNHLY, CDR2 FYNNEI. The CDR3 length is 13 residues. V shed 8 bases and J 6 bases; nucleotides not matched to a gene: 9. The CDR3 DNA reads as TGTGCCAGCCTTGAACAGGGGTGGAAGACCCAGTACTTC. As protein: CASLEQGWKTQYF.